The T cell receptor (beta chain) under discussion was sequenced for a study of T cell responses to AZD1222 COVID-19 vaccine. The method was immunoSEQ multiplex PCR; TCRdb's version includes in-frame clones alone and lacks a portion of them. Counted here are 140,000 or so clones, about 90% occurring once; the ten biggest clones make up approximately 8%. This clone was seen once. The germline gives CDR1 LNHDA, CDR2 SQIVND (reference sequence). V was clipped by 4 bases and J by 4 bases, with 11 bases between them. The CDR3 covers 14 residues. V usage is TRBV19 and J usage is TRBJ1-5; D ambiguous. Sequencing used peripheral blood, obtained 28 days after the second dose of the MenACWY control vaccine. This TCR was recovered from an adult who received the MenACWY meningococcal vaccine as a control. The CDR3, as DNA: TGTGCCAGTAGTACCGGGTCCTTTAATCAGCCCCAGCATTTT. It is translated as CASSTGSFNQPQHF.